The clone carrying this T cell receptor (beta chain) was detected only a few times. Its antigen is still unknown. The data were taken from a study of OX40 agonist ivuxolimab in advanced cancers. The study's findings and limits: The CD4+ and CD8+ T cells in the blood had expanded clonally by week 6 at 0.1 to 3.0 mg/kg. Fewer expanded clones were found on average in CD4+ than in CD8+ T cells.

Trimming removed 6 bases from V and 4 bases from J, with 15 bases in between. This CDR3 is built from 14 residues. Germline V gives CDR1 LNHDA, CDR2 SQIVND (reference sequence). This table comes from immunoSEQ multiplex PCR, and its TCRdb copy is limited to in-frame clones, with some not included. The table records around 43,000 clones, approximately 89% of them present only once. The sequences come from CD4+ or CD8+ T cells sorted from blood, collected in a trial of the OX40 agonist ivuxolimab. The chain recombines TRBV19 with TRBJ1-1; the D is unclear. The sequence derives from an adult with an advanced solid tumor such as melanoma, head and neck, liver or kidney cancer. This CDR3 reads CASSPAPAFTEAFF. CDR3 in DNA: TGTGCCAGTAGCCCGGCCCCTGCGTTCACTGAAGCTTTCTTT.